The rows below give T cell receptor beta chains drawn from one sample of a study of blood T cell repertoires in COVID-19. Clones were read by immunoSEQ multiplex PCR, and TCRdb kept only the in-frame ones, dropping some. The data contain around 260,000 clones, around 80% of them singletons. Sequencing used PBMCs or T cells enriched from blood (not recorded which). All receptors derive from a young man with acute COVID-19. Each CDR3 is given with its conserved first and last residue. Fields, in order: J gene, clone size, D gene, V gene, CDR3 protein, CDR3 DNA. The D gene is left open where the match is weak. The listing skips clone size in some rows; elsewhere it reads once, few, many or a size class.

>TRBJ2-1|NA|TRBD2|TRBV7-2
CASSLASGTYNEQFF
TGTGCCAGCAGCTTAGCTAGCGGGACCTACAATGAGCAGTTCTTC
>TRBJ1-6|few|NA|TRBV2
CASSPRQSSYNSPLHF
TGTGCCAGCAGTCCCCGACAGAGCTCCTATAATTCACCCCTCCACTTT
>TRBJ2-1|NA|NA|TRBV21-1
CASSKTSGKWGNEQFF
TGTGCCAGCAGCAAAACGAGCGGGAAATGGGGCAATGAGCAGTTCTTC
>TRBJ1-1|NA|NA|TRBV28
CASIMWANTEAFF
TGTGCCAGCATCATGTGGGCGAACACTGAAGCTTTCTTT
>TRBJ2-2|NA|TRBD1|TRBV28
CASIFRTGVGGELFF
TGTGCCAGCATTTTTCGGACAGGGGTAGGCGGGGAGCTGTTTTTT
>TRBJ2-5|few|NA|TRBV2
CASSWTGPQGGTQYF
TGTGCCAGCAGTTGGACTGGGCCCCAGGGAGGGACCCAGTACTTC
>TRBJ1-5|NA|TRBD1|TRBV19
CASTLDRGNQPQHF
TGTGCCAGTACTCTCGACAGGGGCAATCAGCCCCAGCATTTT
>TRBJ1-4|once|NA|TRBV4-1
CASSRARDGEKLFF
TGCGCCAGCAGCCGGGCCAGGGATGGGGAAAAACTGTTTTTT
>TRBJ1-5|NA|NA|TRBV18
CASSLRTDSNQPQHF
TGTGCCAGCTCACTGCGTACAGATAGCAATCAGCCCCAGCATTTT
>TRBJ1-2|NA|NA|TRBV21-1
CASSKAGGGGEGYTF
TGTGCCAGCAGCAAAGCAGGTGGAGGAGGGGAGGGCTACACCTTC
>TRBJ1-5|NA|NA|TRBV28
CATYTRWGNQPQHF
TGTGCCACCTACACCAGGTGGGGCAATCAGCCCCAGCATTTT
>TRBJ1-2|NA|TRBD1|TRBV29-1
CSVEKGAGTNYGYTF
TGCAGCGTTGAAAAGGGGGCAGGGACCAACTATGGCTACACCTTC
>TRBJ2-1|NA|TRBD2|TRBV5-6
CASSPRTSGEAEQFF
TGTGCCAGCAGTCCACGGACTAGCGGGGAAGCTGAGCAGTTCTTC
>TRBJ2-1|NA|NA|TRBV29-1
CSLQGSYNEQFF
TGCAGCCTTCAGGGCTCCTACAATGAGCAGTTCTTC
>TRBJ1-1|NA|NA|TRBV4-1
CASSPLEGRNTEAFF
TGCGCCAGCAGCCCGCTCGAGGGCAGGAACACTGAAGCTTTCTTT
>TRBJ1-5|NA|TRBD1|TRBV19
CASSAQQGINNQPQHF
TGTGCCAGTAGTGCCCAACAGGGGATAAACAATCAGCCCCAGCATTTT
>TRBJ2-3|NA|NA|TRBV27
CASSPQRATTSTDTQYF
TGTGCCAGCAGTCCACAGAGGGCAACAACTAGCACAGATACGCAGTATTTT
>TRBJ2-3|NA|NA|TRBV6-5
CASRPLGSTDTQYF
TGTGCCAGCAGGCCCCTCGGGAGCACAGATACGCAGTATTTT
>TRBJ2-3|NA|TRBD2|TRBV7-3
CASSTGLAASTDTQYF
TGTGCCAGCAGTACCGGACTAGCGGCTAGCACAGATACGCAGTATTTT
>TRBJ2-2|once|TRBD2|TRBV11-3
CASSLTSGGTGELFF
TGTGCCAGCAGCTTGACTAGCGGGGGCACCGGGGAGCTGTTTTTT
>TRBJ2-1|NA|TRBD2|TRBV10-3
CAIEGSGGNNEQFF
TGTGCCATCGAGGGCAGCGGGGGGAACAATGAGCAGTTCTTC
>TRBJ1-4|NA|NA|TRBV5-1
CASSLRGTTNEKLFF
TGTGCCAGCAGCTTGCGGGGGACAACTAATGAAAAACTGTTTTTT
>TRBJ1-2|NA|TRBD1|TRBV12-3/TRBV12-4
CASSLKAGGTDTF
TGTGCCAGCAGTTTAAAGGCAGGGGGGACCGACACCTTC
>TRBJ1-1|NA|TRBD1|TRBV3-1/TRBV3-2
CASSQEVTGGAEAFF
TGTGCCAGCAGCCAAGAGGTGACAGGGGGCGCCGAAGCTTTCTTT
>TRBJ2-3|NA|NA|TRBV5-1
CASSPEDLTDTQYF
TGTGCCAGCAGCCCGGAGGACCTCACAGATACGCAGTATTTT
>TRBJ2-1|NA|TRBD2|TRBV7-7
CASSLIGGAGTAEQFF
TGTGCCAGCAGCTTAATCGGGGGGGCGGGTACGGCTGAGCAGTTCTTC
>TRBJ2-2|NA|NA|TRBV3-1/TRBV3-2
CASNKQGAPNTGELFF
TGTGCCAGCAACAAACAGGGTGCCCCGAACACCGGGGAGCTGTTTTTT
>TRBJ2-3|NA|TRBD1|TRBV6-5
CASSSTGIADTQYF
TGTGCCAGCAGTTCGACAGGGATTGCAGATACGCAGTATTTT
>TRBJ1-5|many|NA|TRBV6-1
CASSERDRLYQPQHF
TGTGCCAGCAGTGAACGAGACAGGCTTTATCAGCCCCAGCATTTT
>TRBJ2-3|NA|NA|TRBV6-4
CASQAGPSTDTQYF
TGTGCCAGCCAAGCGGGTCCTAGCACAGATACGCAGTATTTT
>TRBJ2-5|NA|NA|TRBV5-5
CASSLGQNQETQYF
TGTGCCAGCAGCTTGGGGCAGAACCAAGAGACCCAGTACTTC
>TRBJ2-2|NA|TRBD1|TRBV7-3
CASSRTGSNTGELFF
TGTGCCAGCAGTCGGACAGGGTCCAACACCGGGGAGCTGTTTTTT
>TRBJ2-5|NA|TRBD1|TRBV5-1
CASSLWTGDETQYF
TGCGCCAGCAGCCTTTGGACAGGTGACGAGACCCAGTACTTC
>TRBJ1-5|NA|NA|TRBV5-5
CASSPAPGIANQPQHF
TGTGCCAGCAGCCCGGCCCCGGGAATCGCCAATCAGCCCCAGCATTTT
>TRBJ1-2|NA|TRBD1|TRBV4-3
CASSQDLDREGTHTF
TGCGCCAGCAGCCAAGACTTGGACAGGGAAGGGACTCACACCTTC
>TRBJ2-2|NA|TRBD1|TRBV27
CASSPGTGMPLGELFF
TGTGCCAGCAGCCCCGGGACAGGGATGCCCCTCGGGGAGCTGTTTTTT
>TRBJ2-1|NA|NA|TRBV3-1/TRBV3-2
CASSQDVVATNSQFF
TGTGCCAGCAGCCAAGATGTGGTAGCGACTAATTCTCAGTTCTTC
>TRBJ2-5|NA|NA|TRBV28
CASSLTGMLETQYF
TGTGCCAGCAGTTTGACCGGGATGTTGGAGACCCAGTACTTC
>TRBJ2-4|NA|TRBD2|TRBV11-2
CASSLGTSGGGNIQYF
TGTGCCAGCAGCTTAGGGACTAGCGGCGGGGGAAACATTCAGTACTTC